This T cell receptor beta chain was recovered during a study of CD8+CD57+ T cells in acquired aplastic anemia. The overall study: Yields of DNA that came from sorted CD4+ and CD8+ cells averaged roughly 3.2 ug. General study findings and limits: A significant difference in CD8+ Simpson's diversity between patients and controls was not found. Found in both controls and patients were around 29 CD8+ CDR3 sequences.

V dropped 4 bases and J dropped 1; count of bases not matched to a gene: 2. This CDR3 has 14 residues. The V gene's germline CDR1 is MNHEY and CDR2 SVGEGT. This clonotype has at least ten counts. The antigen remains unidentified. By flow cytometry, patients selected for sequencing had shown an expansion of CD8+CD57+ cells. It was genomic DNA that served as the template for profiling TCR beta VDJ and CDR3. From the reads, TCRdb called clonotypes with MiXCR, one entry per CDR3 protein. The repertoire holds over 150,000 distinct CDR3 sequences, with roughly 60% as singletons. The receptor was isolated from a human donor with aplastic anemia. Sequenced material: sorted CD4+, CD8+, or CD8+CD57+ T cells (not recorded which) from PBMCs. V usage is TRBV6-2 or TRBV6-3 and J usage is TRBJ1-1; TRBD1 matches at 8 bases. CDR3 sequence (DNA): TGTGCCAGCAGTTGGACAGGGACGAACACTGAAGCTTTCTTT. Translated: CASSWTGTNTEAFF.